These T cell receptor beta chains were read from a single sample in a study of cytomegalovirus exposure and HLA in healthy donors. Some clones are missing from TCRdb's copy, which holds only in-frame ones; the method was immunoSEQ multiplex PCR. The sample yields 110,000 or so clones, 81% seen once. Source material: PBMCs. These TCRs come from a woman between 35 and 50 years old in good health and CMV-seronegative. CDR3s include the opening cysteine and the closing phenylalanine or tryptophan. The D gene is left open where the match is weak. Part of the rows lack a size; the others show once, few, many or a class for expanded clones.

CDR3: CASSLASTGGGHEQYF
DNA: TGTGCCAGCAGCTTAGCTTCGACAGGGGGCGGGCACGAGCAGTACTTC
size: once
V: TRBV7-9
D: TRBD1
J: TRBJ2-7

CDR3: CASSPGLAGGGGEQFF
DNA: TGTGCCAGCAGCCCGGGACTAGCGGGAGGAGGGGGGGAGCAGTTCTTC
size: .
V: TRBV7-2
D: TRBD2
J: TRBJ2-1

CDR3: CASTYPGTGGSGYTF
DNA: TGTGCCAGCACCTACCCGGGGACAGGGGGCTCTGGCTACACCTTC
size: .
V: TRBV7-2
D: TRBD1
J: TRBJ1-2

CDR3: CASSQVETSDQETQYF
DNA: TGCGCCAGCAGCCAGGTCGAGACATCGGACCAAGAGACCCAGTACTTC
size: .
V: TRBV4-1
D: .
J: TRBJ2-5

CDR3: CASSTGDRVVQPQHF
DNA: TGTGCCAGTAGTACCGGGGACAGGGTCGTTCAGCCCCAGCATTTT
size: .
V: TRBV19
D: TRBD1
J: TRBJ1-5

CDR3: CASSTGGQGDIQYF
DNA: TGTGCCAGCTCGACCGGCGGACAGGGGGACATTCAGTACTTC
size: .
V: TRBV5-4
D: TRBD1
J: TRBJ2-4

CDR3: CAWSEKQGHRYEQYF
DNA: TGTGCCTGGAGTGAAAAACAGGGGCACCGGTACGAGCAGTACTTC
size: .
V: TRBV30
D: TRBD1
J: TRBJ2-7

CDR3: CASSSGTVSTGELFF
DNA: TGTGCCAGCAGCTCAGGGACAGTGAGCACCGGGGAGCTGTTTTTT
size: once
V: TRBV7-2
D: TRBD1
J: TRBJ2-2

CDR3: CASSTHPGTAGSGTQETQYF
DNA: TGCGCCAGCAGCACCCACCCCGGGACGGCCGGTAGCGGGACGCAAGAGACCCAGTACTTC
size: .
V: TRBV5-1
D: TRBD2
J: TRBJ2-5

CDR3: CASRRTGTGQGPDTQYF
DNA: TGTGCCAGCAGACGGACCGGAACGGGACAGGGGCCCGATACGCAGTATTTT
size: .
V: TRBV27
D: TRBD1
J: TRBJ2-3

CDR3: CASSLSGLSTDTQYF
DNA: TGCGCCAGCAGCTTAAGCGGGCTTAGCACAGATACGCAGTATTTT
size: .
V: TRBV5-1
D: .
J: TRBJ2-3

CDR3: CAISGGGVNTEAFF
DNA: TGTGCCATCAGTGGAGGAGGGGTGAACACTGAAGCTTTCTTT
size: .
V: TRBV10-3
D: .
J: TRBJ1-1

CDR3: CASSQVLAGGSGNEQFF
DNA: TGCGCCAGCAGCCAAGTCCTGGCGGGAGGGTCGGGCAATGAGCAGTTCTTC
size: .
V: TRBV4-1
D: TRBD2
J: TRBJ2-1

CDR3: CASSVGPDSGNTIYF
DNA: TGTGCCAGCAGCGTAGGCCCAGACTCTGGAAACACCATATATTTT
size: .
V: TRBV9
D: .
J: TRBJ1-3

CDR3: CASSEAGGILSYNSPLHF
DNA: TGTGCCAGCAGTGAAGCAGGGGGCATTCTGTCCTATAATTCACCCCTCCACTTT
size: .
V: TRBV6-1
D: TRBD1
J: TRBJ1-6

CDR3: CASGQVLSYEQYF
DNA: TGTGCCAGTGGACAGGTTCTCTCCTACGAGCAGTACTTC
size: .
V: TRBV28
D: TRBD1
J: TRBJ2-7

CDR3: CASSGLVWGEQYF
DNA: TGTGCCAGCAGCGGACTAGTTTGGGGCGAGCAGTACTTC
size: few
V: TRBV2
D: TRBD2
J: TRBJ2-7

CDR3: CASSSPTGGKLFF
DNA: TGTGCCAGCAGCTCACCAACAGGGGGAAAACTGTTTTTT
size: .
V: TRBV7-2
D: TRBD1
J: TRBJ1-4

CDR3: CASSSYDRPNYGYTF
DNA: TGTGCCAGCAGTTCATACGACAGGCCTAACTATGGCTACACCTTC
size: .
V: TRBV6-5
D: .
J: TRBJ1-2

CDR3: CASSLSPLVEQFF
DNA: TGTGCCAGCAGCTTATCACCACTAGTTGAGCAGTTCTTC
size: .
V: TRBV7-6
D: .
J: TRBJ2-1

CDR3: CASSSSTGGAEGYTF
DNA: TGCGCCAGCAGCTCATCGACAGGGGGCGCGGAAGGCTACACCTTC
size: .
V: TRBV5-1
D: TRBD1
J: TRBJ1-2

CDR3: CAIKGQGYQPQHF
DNA: TGTGCCATCAAGGGACAGGGGTACCAGCCCCAGCATTTT
size: .
V: TRBV6-1
D: TRBD1
J: TRBJ1-5

CDR3: CASSPPWGRKNTEAFF
DNA: TGTGCCAGCAGCCCCCCTTGGGGCAGGAAGAACACTGAAGCTTTCTTT
size: once
V: TRBV7-9
D: .
J: TRBJ1-1

CDR3: CASRTGQGVNQPQHF
DNA: TGTGCCAGCAGAACGGGACAGGGGGTTAACCAGCCCCAGCATTTT
size: .
V: TRBV6-1
D: TRBD1
J: TRBJ1-5

CDR3: CASSDIRWSSYEQYF
DNA: TGTGCCAGCAGTGATATCCGATGGAGCTCCTACGAGCAGTACTTC
size: .
V: TRBV25-1
D: .
J: TRBJ2-7

CDR3: CASSLKGVRVYEQYF
DNA: TGTGCCAGCAGTTTAAAGGGGGTCAGGGTCTACGAGCAGTACTTC
size: .
V: TRBV27
D: .
J: TRBJ2-7